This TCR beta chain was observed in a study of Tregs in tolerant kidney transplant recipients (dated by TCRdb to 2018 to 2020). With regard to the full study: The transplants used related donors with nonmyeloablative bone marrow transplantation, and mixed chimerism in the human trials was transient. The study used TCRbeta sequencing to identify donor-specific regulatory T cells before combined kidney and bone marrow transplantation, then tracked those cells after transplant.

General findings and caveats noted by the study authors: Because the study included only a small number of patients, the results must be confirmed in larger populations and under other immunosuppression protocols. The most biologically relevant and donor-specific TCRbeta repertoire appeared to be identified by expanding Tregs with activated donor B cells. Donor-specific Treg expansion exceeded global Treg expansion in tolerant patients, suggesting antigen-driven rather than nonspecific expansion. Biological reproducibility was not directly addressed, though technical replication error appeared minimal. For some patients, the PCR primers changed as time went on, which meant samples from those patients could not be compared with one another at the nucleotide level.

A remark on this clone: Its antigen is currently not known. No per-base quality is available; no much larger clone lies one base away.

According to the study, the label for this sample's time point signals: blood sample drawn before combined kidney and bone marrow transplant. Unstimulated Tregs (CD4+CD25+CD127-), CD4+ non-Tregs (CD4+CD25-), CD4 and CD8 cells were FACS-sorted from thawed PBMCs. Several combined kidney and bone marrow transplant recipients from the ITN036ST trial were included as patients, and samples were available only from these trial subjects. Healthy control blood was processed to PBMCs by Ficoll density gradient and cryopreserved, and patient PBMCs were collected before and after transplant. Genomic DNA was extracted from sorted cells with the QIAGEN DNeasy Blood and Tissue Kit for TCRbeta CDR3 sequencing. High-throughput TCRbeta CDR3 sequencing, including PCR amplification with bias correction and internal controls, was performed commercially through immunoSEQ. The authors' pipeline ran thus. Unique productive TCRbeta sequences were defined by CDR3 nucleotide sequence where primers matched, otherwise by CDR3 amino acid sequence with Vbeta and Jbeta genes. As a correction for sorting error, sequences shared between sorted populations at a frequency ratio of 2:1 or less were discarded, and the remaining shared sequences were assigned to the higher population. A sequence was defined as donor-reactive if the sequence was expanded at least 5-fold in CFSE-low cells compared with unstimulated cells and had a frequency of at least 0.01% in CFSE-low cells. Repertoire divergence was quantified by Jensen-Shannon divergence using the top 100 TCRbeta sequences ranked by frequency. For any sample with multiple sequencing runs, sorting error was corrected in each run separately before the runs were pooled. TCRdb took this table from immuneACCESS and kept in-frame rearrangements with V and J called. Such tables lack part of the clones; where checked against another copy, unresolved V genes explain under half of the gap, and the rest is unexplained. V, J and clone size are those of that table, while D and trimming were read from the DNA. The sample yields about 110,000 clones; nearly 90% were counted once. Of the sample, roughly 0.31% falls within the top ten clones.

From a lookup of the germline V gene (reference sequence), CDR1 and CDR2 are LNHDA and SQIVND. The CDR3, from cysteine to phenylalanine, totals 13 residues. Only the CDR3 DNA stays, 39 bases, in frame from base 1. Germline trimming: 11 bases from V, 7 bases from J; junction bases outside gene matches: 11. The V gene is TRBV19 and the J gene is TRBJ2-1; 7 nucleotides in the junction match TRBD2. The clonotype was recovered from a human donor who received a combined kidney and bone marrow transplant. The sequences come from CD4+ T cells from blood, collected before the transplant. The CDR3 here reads CAAGRERFNEQFF. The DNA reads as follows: TGTGCCGCGGGGCGGGAGCGTTTTAATGAGCAGTTCTTC.